This is a list of T cell receptor beta chains from one sample in a study of blood T cell repertoires in COVID-19. Here immunoSEQ multiplex PCR was the method, and the copy in TCRdb shows in-frame clones only, minus some. The sample lists about 260,000 clones, 88% seen once, with approximately 0.7% in the top ten. Sequenced sample: peripheral blood. The receptors derive from a human donor in a cohort sampled during active COVID-19. The CDR3 runs from the conserved cysteine through the conserved F or W. Each record gives: CDR3 length, clone size, J gene, V gene, D gene, CDR3 DNA, CDR3 protein. The D gene is left open where the match is weak. Size tells how often a clone was seen (once, few, many) or the class of an expanded clone, and some rows leave it out.

>18|-|TRBJ1-2|TRBV11-2|-
TGTGCCAGCAGCTTTGGTGGAAACCAGGGGATCTCTAACTATGGCTACACCTTC
CASSFGGNQGISNYGYTF
>15|-|TRBJ2-5|TRBV4-1|-
TGCGCCAGCAGCCATTCCCAGGGCTCAGGCGAGACCCAGTACTTC
CASSHSQGSGETQYF
>15|once|TRBJ2-7|TRBV6-5|-
TGTGCCAGCAAGCACACCGGGGACACCGAGAGGGAGCAGTACTTC
CASKHTGDTEREQYF
>11|once|TRBJ2-1|TRBV28|-
TGTGCCAGCAGCCCCCTCAATGAGCAGTTCTTC
CASSPLNEQFF
>15|-|TRBJ2-7|TRBV14|TRBD2
TGTGCCAGCAGTTCAACCGGGACTATATCCTCCGAGCAGTACTTC
CASSSTGTISSEQYF
>14|-|TRBJ2-7|TRBV7-9|-
TGTGCCAGCAGCTTAGGGGGGGACTCCTACGAGCAGTACTTC
CASSLGGDSYEQYF
>15|few|TRBJ1-2|TRBV10-3|TRBD1
TGTGCCATCAGTGACGACAGGGGAGGAGTCTATGGCTACACCTTC
CAISDDRGGVYGYTF
>16|-|TRBJ2-7|TRBV25-1|TRBD2
TGTGCCAGCAGTGATGGTGGGCTAGCGGGACGCTACGAGCAGTACTTC
CASSDGGLAGRYEQYF
>18|-|TRBJ2-7|TRBV11-2|TRBD2
TGTGCCAGCAGCTTAACGGATAATAGCGGGGGGGCATGGTACGAGCAGTACTTC
CASSLTDNSGGAWYEQYF
>15|-|TRBJ1-1|TRBV7-2|TRBD1
TGTGCCAGCAGCCCCCGGACAGGGCTCCTTACTGAAGCTTTCTTT
CASSPRTGLLTEAFF
>16|-|TRBJ2-1|TRBV18|TRBD1
TGTGCCAGCTCAACCCCGACCGGGACAGTCCCCCCTGAGCAGTTCTTC
CASSTPTGTVPPEQFF
>13|-|TRBJ2-7|TRBV27|-
TGTGCCAGCAGTTTCGGGCAGGGGAACGAGCAGTACTTC
CASSFGQGNEQYF
>18|-|TRBJ1-2|TRBV5-4|TRBD1
TGTGCCAGCAGCTTGCGTTTAGGCAGGGGGGAATCTAATTATGGCTACACCTTC
CASSLRLGRGESNYGYTF
>15|-|TRBJ1-2|TRBV30|TRBD1
TGTGCCTGGAGTGCGGACAGGGGGCAGAACTATGGCTACACCTTC
CAWSADRGQNYGYTF
>14|-|TRBJ1-4|TRBV4-3|-
TGCGCCAGCAGCCAAGATCCTACTCCGGGAGCCCGGTTTTTT
CASSQDPTPGARFF
>15|-|TRBJ1-2|TRBV5-1|-
TGCGCCAGCAGCTTGGTGGCCGGAGCTAACTATGGCTACACCTTC
CASSLVAGANYGYTF
>14|-|TRBJ2-7|TRBV7-9|-
TGTGCCAGCAGCGGAGGGGTTCCACTCTACGAGCAGTACTTC
CASSGGVPLYEQYF
>14|once|TRBJ2-7|TRBV28|-
TGTGCCAGCAGTTTGGGGGGTAGGATCTACGAGCAGTACTTC
CASSLGGRIYEQYF
>16|-|TRBJ2-7|TRBV5-3|TRBD1
TGTGCCAGAAGCTTGGGCCCGGGACAGGGAATCAACGAGCAGTACTTC
CARSLGPGQGINEQYF
>14|-|TRBJ1-5|TRBV27|-
TGTGCCAGCAGCGATAACAGGGTCGGGCAGCCCCAGCATTTT
CASSDNRVGQPQHF
>14|-|TRBJ2-7|TRBV7-2|-
TGTGCCAGCAGCTTAGGACTCCCCCGGGGCGAGCAGTACTTC
CASSLGLPRGEQYF
>13|-|TRBJ2-2|TRBV9|-
TGTGCCAGCACACGACAGAACACCGGGGAGCTGTTTTTT
CASTRQNTGELFF
>15|-|TRBJ1-1|TRBV24-1|-
TGTGCCACCAGTGCCCCAGGAGGGGAGAACACTGAAGCTTTCTTT
CATSAPGGENTEAFF
>15|-|TRBJ1-6|TRBV6-6|-
TGTGCCAGCAGTTACGATAGCTCCGGGTATTCACCCCTCCACTTT
CASSYDSSGYSPLHF
>12|-|TRBJ2-7|TRBV12-3/TRBV12-4|TRBD1
TGTGCCAGCAGTGGACAGGGCTACGAGCAGTACTTC
CASSGQGYEQYF
>13|-|TRBJ1-3|TRBV30|-
TGTGCCTGGTTACAGGGTTACGGAAACACCATATATTTT
CAWLQGYGNTIYF
>16|-|TRBJ2-2|TRBV24-1|-
TGTGCCACCAGTGATTCAACCCGCGGTAACACCGGGGAGCTGTTTTTT
CATSDSTRGNTGELFF
>14|-|TRBJ2-7|TRBV2|TRBD2
TGTGCCAGCAGCCCTAGGGGACTAGCGTACGAGCAGTACTTC
CASSPRGLAYEQYF
>13|-|TRBJ2-7|TRBV19|-
TGTGCCAGTAGTGAGGACAGCAGTAGAGAGCAGTACTTC
CASSEDSSREQYF
>14|-|TRBJ2-7|TRBV11-2|-
TGTGCCAGCACCCTCGGCAGGGGATTCTACGAGCAGTACTTC
CASTLGRGFYEQYF
>15|once|TRBJ1-3|TRBV5-1|-
TGCGCCAGCAGCTTACCGGCGGGTTCCGGAAACACCATATATTTT
CASSLPAGSGNTIYF
>16|-|TRBJ2-1|TRBV19|-
TGTGCCAGTAGTAACGACGCTAGGAGATCCTACAATGAGCAGTTCTTC
CASSNDARRSYNEQFF
>19|-|TRBJ2-1|TRBV4-3|TRBD2
TGCGCCAGCAGCCAAGAAGGACTAGCGGGGGACCTCTCCTACAATGAGCAGTTCTTC
CASSQEGLAGDLSYNEQFF
>20|once|TRBJ2-1|TRBV13|TRBD2
TGTGCCAGCTCTAGGGAGAGGGTGAATAGCGGGAGGTCCTCCTACAATGAGCAGTTCTTC
CASSRERVNSGRSSYNEQFF
>15|-|TRBJ1-2|TRBV2|-
TGTGCCAGCAGTGTTCGGCAGGTCGCTAACTATGGCTACACCTTC
CASSVRQVANYGYTF
>14|-|TRBJ1-1|TRBV6-5|-
TGTGCCAGCAGTTACGGGGGGATGGGCACTGAAGCTTTCTTT
CASSYGGMGTEAFF
>21|-|TRBJ1-5|TRBV6-2/TRBV6-3|-
TGTGCCAGCAGCCCCTTCCTAGGCAGGGGTCGAATCGTGGTCAGCAATCAGCCCCAGCATTTT
CASSPFLGRGRIVVSNQPQHF
>14|-|TRBJ1-1|TRBV6-2/TRBV6-3|-
TGTGCCAGCAGTTACTCGGGCAGGGTTACTGAAGCTTTCTTT
CASSYSGRVTEAFF
>15|-|TRBJ2-3|TRBV5-1|-
TGCGCCAGCAGCTTGGGGCAGGGGACCACAGATACGCAGTATTTT
CASSLGQGTTDTQYF
>15|once|TRBJ1-2|TRBV6-2/TRBV6-3|TRBD1
TGTGCCAGCAGTTACGTCGCAGGGGGAGTTCATGGCTACACCTTC
CASSYVAGGVHGYTF
>14|-|TRBJ2-7|TRBV19|-
TGTGCCAGTAGTATGGACAGTACCCTCTACGAGCAGTACTTC
CASSMDSTLYEQYF
>19|-|TRBJ2-4|TRBV6-1|-
TGTGCCAGCAGTGAAGCCAGCGGTATCATTAGATCGACCAAAAACATTCAGTACTTC
CASSEASGIIRSTKNIQYF
>13|once|TRBJ1-2|TRBV5-6|-
TGTGCCAGCAGCTCTCGGCGGGAGGGAGGCTACACCTTC
CASSSRREGGYTF
>15|once|TRBJ1-2|TRBV6-1|-
TGTGCCAGCAGTGAGGGTCAGGGGCAAGGCTATGGCTACACCTTC
CASSEGQGQGYGYTF
>13|-|TRBJ1-2|TRBV15|-
TGTGCCACCAGCAGAGATCGGAGGGTGGGCTACACCTTC
CATSRDRRVGYTF
>18|-|TRBJ2-4|TRBV4-3|TRBD2
TGCGCCAGCAGCCAAGAGTGGTTGTGGGGACTAGGCTTGAACATTCAGTACTTC
CASSQEWLWGLGLNIQYF
>15|-|TRBJ1-2|TRBV5-1|-
TGCGCCAGCAGCTTGGATCTTGGGCTGGCCAGTGGCTACACCTTC
CASSLDLGLASGYTF
>14|-|TRBJ1-5|TRBV30|TRBD1
TGTGCCTGGAGTGAGGGACAGGGGCACGAACCCCAGCATTTT
CAWSEGQGHEPQHF
>16|-|TRBJ2-2|TRBV19|TRBD2
TGTGCCACCACCTCCCTCGTGACTAGCGGTGTGGGGGAGCTGTTTTTT
CATTSLVTSGVGELFF
>10|-|TRBJ2-1|TRBV5-1|-
TGCGCCAGCAGCGGGGACACCTGGTTCTTC
CASSGDTWFF
>14|once|TRBJ1-1|TRBV6-5|-
TGTGCCAGCGGGTTCAGGCCCCCCCACACTGAAGCTTTCTTT
CASGFRPPHTEAFF
>18|-|TRBJ1-4|TRBV4-2|TRBD1
TGTGCCAGCAGCCAAGATCCTCGACAGGGGAGTGGTAATGAAAAACTGTTTTTT
CASSQDPRQGSGNEKLFF
>15|-|TRBJ1-1|TRBV6-5|TRBD1
TGTGCCAGCAGTTCAACCGGGACAGTTAACACTGAAGCTTTCTTT
CASSSTGTVNTEAFF
>18|-|TRBJ2-7|TRBV4-3|TRBD2
TGCGCCAGCAGCCCCGCCGGGCCCCCAAGCGGGAGGTCCTACGAGCAGTACTTC
CASSPAGPPSGRSYEQYF